These 30 T cell receptor beta chains originate from one sample sequenced in a study of beta chain features in type 1 diabetes. TCRB transcripts that were expressed got sequenced, as all of the isolated RNA had been reverse transcribed. Using immunoSEQ multiplex PCR, the repertoire was profiled, and TCRdb retains in-frame clones only, with some absent. The sample has about 370,000 clones, roughly 9.8% seen once; the top ten hold about 0.6%. Notes on the study in general: Shorter TCRB CDR3s, moderately but significantly so, marked every one of the four CD4+ subsets in Type 1 diabetes patients.

No cognate antigen is known for these TCRs. The sequencing sample was made of central memory CD4+ T cells from blood. These receptor sequences come from a man between 25 and 39 years old with type 1 diabetes.

This clone has a handful of counts. The chain is built from TRBV25-1 and TRBJ2-2, with 10 nucleotides matching TRBD2. This CDR3 has 17 amino acids. Losses at the gene ends were 8 bases for V and 2 bases for J; bases not matched to a gene: 11. Germline V gene lookup returns CDR1 MGHDK and CDR2 SYGVNS. CDR3 DNA sequence: TGTGCCAGCGCCGGGGCTAGCGGGAGATCAAACACCGGGGAGCTGTTTTTT. It encodes CASAGASGRSNTGELFF.

This clone has ten or more counts. CDR3 DNA: TGCGCCAGCAGCAAAGGGACTCAGGTGGGCGAGCAGTACTTC. Encoded protein: CASSKGTQVGEQYF. This chain links TRBV5-1 with TRBJ2-7, with D possibly TRBD2 on 6 matching bases. The V gene lost 4 bases and the J gene lost 6 bases, with 17 bases spanning the gap. In germline, CDR1 is SGHRS, CDR2 YFSETQ. This CDR3 contains 14 residues. Full variable domain (missing parts from reference TRBV5-1 and TRBJ2-7): KAGVTQTPRYLIKTRGQQVTLSCSPISGHRSVSWYQQTPGQGLQFLFEYFSETQRNKGNFPGRFSGRQFSNSRSEMNVSTLELGDSALYLCASSKGTQVGEQYFGPGTRLTVT.

V gene TRBV9 combines with J gene TRBJ2-7; 9 bases agree with TRBD2. The CDR3 spans 15 residues. Germline V lookup: CDR1 SGDLS, CDR2 YYNGEE. The V and J ends lost 4 bases and 6 bases, in that order; junction bases with no gene match: 11. CDR3 DNA: TGTGCCAGCAGCCCTTCGGTCGGAGCGGGAGGCGAGCAGTACTTC. It is translated as CASSPSVGAGGEQYF.

The chain joins TRBV5-4 to TRBJ2-2; D is unresolved. V lost 4 bases and J 4 bases, leaving 14 bases between the germline ends. Germline-derived CDR1 and CDR2 are SGHNT and YYREEE (reference sequence). This CDR3 is 15 amino acids long. The chain's CDR3 is CASSPPSPFTGELFF. In DNA, the CDR3 is TGTGCCAGCAGCCCTCCGAGCCCCTTCACCGGGGAGCTGTTTTTT. The full variable domain, its missing parts supplied by reference TRBV5-4 and TRBJ2-2, is ETGVTQSPTHLIKTRGQQVTLRCSSQSGHNTVSWYQQALGQGPQFIFQYYREEENGRGNFPPRFSGLQFPNYSSELNVNALELDDSALYLCASSPPSPFTGELFFGEGSRLTVL.

The chain uses TRBV7-3 and TRBJ1-2; tentative D call: TRBD1 (6 bases). This CDR3 region has 15 residues. Germline V gene lookup returns CDR1 SGHTA and CDR2 FQGTGA. Trimming stripped 0 bases from V and 4 bases from J, with 12 bases between. The DNA for the CDR3 is TGTGCCAGCAGCTTAACTCGGCAGGGGCCCTATGGCTACACCTTC. It translates to CASSLTRQGPYGYTF.

This sequence joins TRBV19 and TRBJ2-7; TRBD1 is a possible D gene (5 bases). V lost 7 bases and J 0 bases, leaving 13 bases between the germline ends. CDR1 LNHDA and CDR2 SQIVND come from the germline V gene (reference sequence). The CDR3 is 14 amino acids. In DNA form, the CDR3 reads TGTGCCAGTACCCTCAACAGGTACTCCTACGAGCAGTACTTC. Translating it yields CASTLNRYSYEQYF.

The genes are TRBV6-1 and TRBJ2-2; TRBD2 matches at 7 bases. The germline V gene encodes CDR1 MNHNS and CDR2 SASEGT. V lost 4 bases, J lost 6 bases, and 8 bases stayed unmatched. CDR3 length: 15 residues. CDR3 sequence reads: CASSVGGLPSGELFF. CDR3 nucleotide sequence: TGTGCCAGCAGTGTCGGGGGGTTACCCTCCGGGGAGCTGTTTTTT.

The sample holds a few counts of this clone. The chain recombines TRBV5-4 with TRBJ2-3; tentatively, D is TRBD2 (6 bases). Deletions cut 0 bases from V and 6 bases from J, with 14 bases between. The germline V gene encodes CDR1 SGHNT and CDR2 YYREEE (reference sequence). The CDR3 length is 15 residues. DNA of the CDR3: TGTGCCAGCAGCTTGGCCCGGGACGGAGGGGATACGCAGTATTTT. The encoded protein is CASSLARDGGDTQYF.

The V and J genes are TRBV5-4 and TRBJ2-1, with 7 bases lining up with TRBD1. Germline trimming cut 7 bases from V and 0 bases from J; bases unmatched to any gene: 10. Germline-derived CDR1 and CDR2 are SGHNT and YYREEE (reference sequence). This CDR3 comprises 16 residues. The CDR3 DNA is TGTGCCAGCTCACCGACAGGGATAAGCTCCTACAATGAGCAGTTCTTC. Translating gives CASSPTGISSYNEQFF. The variable domain in full, with the rest retrieved from reference TRBV5-4 and TRBJ2-1, is ETGVTQSPTHLIKTRGQQVTLRCSSQSGHNTVSWYQQALGQGPQFIFQYYREEENGRGNFPPRFSGLQFPNYSSELNVNALELDDSALYLCASSPTGISSYNEQFFGPGTRLTVL.

There are a few counts of this clone. V usage is TRBV11-2 and J usage is TRBJ2-3; TRBD2 matches at 7 bases. The CDR3 has 13 residues. Germline V gives CDR1 SGHAT, CDR2 FQNNGV. Trimming cost V 3 bases and J 5 bases; bases outside gene matches: 2. This CDR3 reads CASSFVAGDTQYF. DNA for the CDR3: TGTGCCAGCAGCTTTGTAGCGGGAGATACGCAGTATTTT.

This clone has more than one count but fewer than ten. The chain couples TRBV21-1 to TRBJ1-1; the table's TRBD1 call for D was not verified on the DNA. TRBV21-1 is a known pseudogene. CDR3 length equals 16 residues. DNA for the CDR3: TGTGCCAGCAGCAACCGAGAGACCGACAGGGGCTCTGAAGCTTTCTTT. It is translated as CASSNRETDRGSEAFF.

This sequence joins TRBV7-9 and TRBJ2-7; TRBD1 matches at 7 bases. J lost 2 bases, V lost 4 bases, and 8 bases had no gene match. The CDR3 sequence is 15 residues long. Germline CDR1 SEHNR, CDR2 FQNEAQ (reference sequence). The CDR3, as DNA: TGTGCCAGCAGCTCCTCAACAGGGGCGACCTACGAGCAGTACTTC. Translated: CASSSSTGATYEQYF.

The chain uses TRBV19 and TRBJ2-6; 11 positions match TRBD1. With 6 bases clipped from V and 13 bases from J, the junction kept 11 bases outside the gene matches. The V gene's germline CDR1 is LNHDA and CDR2 SQIVND (reference sequence). The CDR3 runs to 15 residues. The CDR3 region has the DNA TGTGCCAGTAGCTCCGTTGGACAGGGGGCAAAAGTCCTGACTTTC. Translation: CASSSVGQGAKVLTF.

The CDR3 DNA reads as TGTGCCAGCAGTGTGACTACCGACCTGCAGTATTTT. Amino acid sequence: CASSVTTDLQYF. This chain joins TRBV28 and TRBJ2-3, with a tentative D call TRBD2 (5 bases). This CDR3 contains 12 residues. V was clipped by 5 bases and J by 11 bases, with 14 bases between them. The germline CDR1 and CDR2 sequences are MDHEN and SYDVKM.

This clone showed up many times. The rearrangement links TRBV4-3 to TRBJ2-1, with D possibly matching TRBD2 (6 bases). The CDR3 has 15 amino acids. From germline, CDR1 is LGHNA and CDR2 YSLEER. With 0 bases removed from V and 2 bases from J, the gap between germline ends came to 8 bases. This chain's CDR3 is CASSQDTSTYNEQFF. In nucleotides, the CDR3 is TGCGCCAGCAGCCAAGATACTAGCACCTACAATGAGCAGTTCTTC.

J is TRBJ1-5 and V is TRBV6-5; D not resolved. This CDR3 spans 14 amino acids. With 0 bases removed from V and 7 bases from J, the gap between germline ends came to 10 bases. CDR1 and CDR2 (germline): MNHEY, SVGAGI. This chain's CDR3 is CASSYSFGDQPQHF. The CDR3 DNA follows: TGTGCCAGCAGTTACTCGTTTGGAGACCAGCCCCAGCATTTT.

This clone showed up just a few times. The chain recombines TRBV5-6 with TRBJ1-2; D ambiguous. This CDR3 contains 11 residues. V was shortened by 4 bases and J by 4 bases, with 5 bases between the two germline ends. The germline CDR1 and CDR2 sequences are SGHDT and YYEEEE. The CDR3 DNA is TGTGCCAGCAGCATGACCTATGGCTACACCTTC. Protein: CASSMTYGYTF.

The V and J genes are TRBV28 and TRBJ1-1, with D perhaps matching TRBD1 (6 bases). The CDR3 is made up of 15 amino acids. V lost 6 bases, J lost 0 bases, and 14 bases lay in between. Germline CDR1 MDHEN, CDR2 SYDVKM. The CDR3 region has the DNA TGTGCCAGCAGGTCTCCGGGACACATGAACACTGAAGCTTTCTTT. Its protein product is CASRSPGHMNTEAFF.

The chain has TRBV27 and TRBJ1-4, with D unresolved. This CDR3 is built from 17 residues. CDR1 and CDR2 (germline): MNHEY, SMNVEV (reference sequence). The V gene lost 2 bases and the J gene lost 4 bases, with 17 bases spanning the gap. The CDR3 sequence: CASSLTAFVQNNEKLFF. For the CDR3, the DNA is TGTGCCAGCAGTTTAACCGCGTTTGTTCAGAATAATGAAAAACTGTTTTTT.

This clone was counted only a few times. V gene TRBV28 combines with J gene TRBJ2-5; maybe TRBD1 (6 bases). The DNA end lines up better with TRBJ2-7; the J call may be wrong. CDR1 and CDR2 (germline): MDHEN, SYDVKM. CDR3 length: 13 residues. CDR3 protein: CASSLTGNYEQYF. The CDR3 DNA is TGTGCCAGCAGTTTAACAGGGAACTACGAGCAGTACTTC.

This clone has a count of ten or more. The chain has TRBV29-1 and TRBJ2-2; D not certain. Germline loops: CDR1 SQVTM, CDR2 ANQGSEA. The V end was cut by 4 bases, the J end by 0 bases, with 6 bases between. This CDR3 has 13 amino acids. CDR3 loop: CSVGDANTGELFF. As DNA, the CDR3 is TGCAGCGTTGGAGATGCGAACACCGGGGAGCTGTTTTTT.

The CDR3 sequence is CASSPRGGAYNEQFF. The CDR3 nucleotides are TGTGCCAGCTCACCCAGGGGGGGTGCCTACAATGAGCAGTTCTTC. V usage is TRBV18 and J usage is TRBJ2-1; D possibly matches TRBD1 or TRBD2 (7 bases each). The CDR3 runs to 15 residues. The V gene lost 3 bases and the J gene lost 2 bases, with 11 bases spanning the gap. Germline V gene lookup returns CDR1 KGHSH and CDR2 LQKENI.

This clone has more than one count but fewer than ten. The J gene is TRBJ1-1, the V gene TRBV5-5; 10 positions match TRBD1. The germline gives CDR1 SGHKS, CDR2 YYEKEE (reference sequence). The CDR3 length is 15 residues. Trimming cost V 4 bases and J 4 bases; bases outside gene matches: 7. For the CDR3, the DNA is TGTGCCAGCAGCGGCGGGACAGGGGCACCCACTGAAGCTTTCTTT. Its translation: CASSGGTGAPTEAFF.

The rearrangement links TRBV7-9 to TRBJ2-5; D may be TRBD1 or TRBD2 (5 bases each). V lost 0 bases to trimming and J lost 0 bases, with 8 bases between them. The germline CDR1 and CDR2 sequences are SEHNR and FQNEAQ (reference sequence). This CDR3 region has 15 residues. The chain's CDR3 is CASSLAGTDQETQYF. The CDR3 region has the DNA TGTGCCAGCAGCTTAGCCGGGACGGACCAAGAGACCCAGTACTTC.

The chain joins TRBV5-4 to TRBJ1-4; D perhaps matches TRBD1 (5 bases). The length of the CDR3 is 16 residues. Germline CDR1 SGHNT, CDR2 YYREEE (reference sequence). V dropped 2 bases and J dropped 9 bases, with 20 bases sitting between them. CDR3 protein: CASSLDSGTLNQKLFF. The CDR3 DNA is TGTGCCAGCAGCTTAGATTCCGGGACCCTTAACCAAAAACTGTTTTTT.

This clone appeared many times. The chain combines TRBV5-1 with TRBJ2-1; TRBD2 matches 8 bases. CDR1 is SGHRS, CDR2 YFSETQ, per germline. The CDR3 extends over 15 amino acids. The trim removed 4 bases at V and 0 bases at J, leaving 3 bases unmatched. CDR3 bases: TGCGCCAGCAGCGGAAGCGGGAGCTCCTACAATGAGCAGTTCTTC. This codes for CASSGSGSSYNEQFF.

This clone was seen a few times. The V and J genes are TRBV6-1 and TRBJ2-7, with D unclear. V lost 4 bases and J 4 bases, leaving 11 bases between the germline ends. The CDR3 has 13 residues. Germline V lookup: CDR1 MNHNS, CDR2 SASEGT. CDR3 in amino acids: CASSATMGYEQYF. The CDR3 nucleotides are TGTGCCAGCAGTGCCACTATGGGTTACGAGCAGTACTTC.

The chain employs TRBV30 and TRBJ2-2; D is undetermined. CDR1 is GTSNPN and CDR2 is SVGIG in the germline V gene (reference sequence). Trimming removed 4 bases from V and 4 bases from J, with 13 bases in between. The CDR3 has 14 residues. This chain's CDR3 is CAWITSSGTGELFF. CDR3 DNA: TGTGCCTGGATAACGAGTAGTGGCACCGGGGAGCTGTTTTTT.

The J gene is TRBJ2-7, the V gene TRBV4-3, with 11 bases matching TRBD1. The CDR3 consists of 15 residues. From germline, CDR1 is LGHNA and CDR2 YSLEER. J was trimmed by 4 bases and V by 4 bases; bases with no gene match: 6. This CDR3 reads CASSPGQGANYEQYF. The CDR3 DNA reads TGCGCCAGCAGCCCCGGACAGGGGGCAAATTACGAGCAGTACTTC.

This clone was observed a handful of times. The V gene is TRBV7-3, the J gene TRBJ1-1; 8 positions agree with TRBD1. J was trimmed by 1 base and V by 0 bases; bases with no gene match: 16. The CDR3 length is 20 residues. Germline CDR1 and CDR2: SGHTA and FQGTGA. CDR3 residues: CASSLTGDRTGRGENTEAFF. The CDR3 bases are TGTGCCAGCAGCTTAACTGGGGACAGGACAGGGAGGGGCGAGAACACTGAAGCTTTCTTT.